This T cell receptor beta chain was sequenced in a study of tumour-infiltrating T cells in Burkitt lymphoma. On the study more broadly: This cohort included all epidemiological subtypes of Burkitt lymphoma. Productive clonality predicted overall and progression-free survival.

The study, taken as a whole, reports: Several public clonotypes were shared across many Burkitt lymphoma patients.

Assay: immunoSEQ multiplex PCR; the TCRdb copy retains only in-frame clones and omits some. The data show a few thousand clones, about a fifth seen once. Remarks on this clone: The antigen remains undetermined.

Germline values: CDR1 SGHTA, CDR2 FQGNSA. Trimming cost V 1 base and J 0 bases, with 2 bases left between them. The CDR3 totals 13 residues. V usage is TRBV7-2 and J usage is TRBJ2-3; D ambiguous. The material sequenced was tumor tissue. The receptor was isolated from a human donor with Burkitt lymphoma. The CDR3 DNA is TGTGCCAGCAGCTTAGGGAGCACAGATACGCAGTATTTT. Its translation: CASSLGSTDTQYF.